Listed below are T cell receptor beta chains from one sample, sequenced in a study of immune cell composition in non-small cell lung cancer. Assay used: immunoSEQ multiplex PCR; TCRdb lists only in-frame clones, some missing. The top ten clones hold nearly 4.5% of a sample with some 6,700 clones, 60% to 75% of them seen once. Input material: lung tumor tissue. The receptor source for this set is a human donor with non-small cell lung cancer. Both conserved end residues are trimmed from each CDR3. Clone size is stated in some rows and not others, as once, few, many or a class when expanded.

v_call	j_call	clone_size	cdr3_aa
TRBV30	TRBJ1-5	few	AWRRKRGGNQPQH
TRBV6-6	TRBJ1-5	.	ASSFRDRQRNQPQH
TRBV5-5	TRBJ2-7	.	ASSLDRGSGYEQY
TRBV6-4	TRBJ1-1	.	ASSKDRGSEAF
TRBV15	TRBJ1-6	.	ATSREAGKNSPLH
TRBV27	TRBJ2-3	few	ASWAGGPSSDTQY
TRBV27	TRBJ1-2	.	ASSLTRSYGYT
TRBV19	TRBJ2-7	.	ATRSSYEQY
TRBV11-1	TRBJ1-2	.	ASSSKLQGDGYT
TRBV27	TRBJ2-3	.	ASSPDLNTQY
TRBV9	TRBJ2-3	.	ASTAGWGGADTQY
TRBV7-9	TRBJ2-1	.	ASSLGLAALNEQF
TRBV6-6	TRBJ2-3	.	ASSYSQGFVTDTQY
TRBV29-1	TRBJ1-1	few	SVAGQGEAF
TRBV19	TRBJ1-2	once	ASRPGRINYGYT
TRBV6-1	TRBJ1-2	.	ASNDFGSNYGYT
TRBV18	TRBJ1-2	once	ASSPPTGQGSNYGYT
TRBV6-5	TRBJ2-7	.	ASSYLSGGPYEQY
TRBV18	TRBJ1-4	.	ASSPFPGSYNEKLF
TRBV6-6	TRBJ1-1	.	AGGRDTEAF
TRBV10-1	TRBJ2-3	.	ASSGPSGSTDTQY
TRBV5-4	TRBJ2-2	.	ASSLHWTGGTGELF
TRBV25-1	TRBJ1-2	few	ASSEVGQDGYT
TRBV19	TRBJ2-3	.	ASSIWGGLSDTQY
TRBV13	TRBJ2-3	.	ASSPQGGSARDTQY
TRBV5-1	TRBJ2-7	.	ASSLTWWGGYEQY
TRBV18	TRBJ1-2	few	ASSPPTESYGYT
TRBV2	TRBJ1-1	.	ASGRGRSVEAF
TRBV5-5	TRBJ2-7	.	ASSLGTSGRKSYEQY
TRBV1	TRBJ2-1	.	TSSQEIDRPGGTNEQF
TRBV7-2	TRBJ1-2	.	ASSSENYGYT